A single sample is the source of the 5 T cell receptor beta chains below, sequenced in a study of cytomegalovirus exposure and HLA in healthy donors. The PCR contained 60 Vbeta and 13 Jbeta primers. Measured with immunoSEQ multiplex PCR; TCRdb has only the in-frame clones, and not every one. The top ten hold 1.8% of the sample, which has more than 200,000 clones, about three quarters seen once. The specimen was PBMCs. Receptors originate from a male donor in good health and CMV-seronegative.

The chain links TRBV9 to TRBJ2-7, with 11 bases lining up with TRBD2. Germline V gives CDR1 SGDLS, CDR2 YYNGEE. V shed 0 bases and J 0 bases; nucleotides not matched to a gene: 8. This CDR3 contains 18 residues. CDR3 loop: CASSVEEGTSGGSYEQYF. DNA for the CDR3: TGTGCCAGCAGCGTAGAGGAGGGCACTAGCGGGGGCTCCTACGAGCAGTACTTC.

The V and J genes are TRBV6-4 and TRBJ2-1; 7 nucleotides line up with TRBD2. V dropped 3 bases and J dropped 4; count of bases not matched to a gene: 6. The CDR3 is 15 amino acids. Germline CDR1 and CDR2: MRHNA and SNTAGT. The CDR3 DNA follows: TGTGCCAGCAGTGATTCTTACGGGGGGTACAATGAGCAGTTCTTC. Protein: CASSDSYGGYNEQFF.

The V gene is TRBV11-2, the J gene TRBJ1-4, with D possibly being TRBD1 (5 bases). CDR3 length equals 14 residues. The germline gives CDR1 SGHAT, CDR2 FQNNGV. The V and J ends lost 5 bases and 8 bases respectively, with 15 bases between them. DNA of the CDR3: TGTGCCAGCAGCAAGGCGCAGGGTTGGGAAAAACTGTTTTTT. Its translation: CASSKAQGWEKLFF.

The sample holds one count of this clone. The chain combines TRBV29-1 with TRBJ2-7; TRBD2 might be the D (6 bases). CDR1 SQVTM and CDR2 ANQGSEA come from the germline V gene. The V end lost 7 bases, the J end lost 3 bases, and 16 bases lay between the germline ends. The CDR3 runs 13 residues. The CDR3 reads CSANPGDHYEQYF. In DNA form, the CDR3 reads TGCAGCGCTAACCCGGGGGACCACTACGAGCAGTACTTC.

The chain is built from TRBV7-9 and TRBJ2-4; 10 bases align to TRBD1. Germline V lookup: CDR1 SEHNR, CDR2 FQNEAQ (reference sequence). J gave up 5 bases and V 8 bases, and 15 bases lay outside the gene matches. There are 17 residues in the CDR3. The CDR3 coding sequence is TGTGCCAGCGGGTTATCTGACAGGGGGCTATTACAAAACATTCAGTACTTC. It codes for CASGLSDRGLLQNIQYF.